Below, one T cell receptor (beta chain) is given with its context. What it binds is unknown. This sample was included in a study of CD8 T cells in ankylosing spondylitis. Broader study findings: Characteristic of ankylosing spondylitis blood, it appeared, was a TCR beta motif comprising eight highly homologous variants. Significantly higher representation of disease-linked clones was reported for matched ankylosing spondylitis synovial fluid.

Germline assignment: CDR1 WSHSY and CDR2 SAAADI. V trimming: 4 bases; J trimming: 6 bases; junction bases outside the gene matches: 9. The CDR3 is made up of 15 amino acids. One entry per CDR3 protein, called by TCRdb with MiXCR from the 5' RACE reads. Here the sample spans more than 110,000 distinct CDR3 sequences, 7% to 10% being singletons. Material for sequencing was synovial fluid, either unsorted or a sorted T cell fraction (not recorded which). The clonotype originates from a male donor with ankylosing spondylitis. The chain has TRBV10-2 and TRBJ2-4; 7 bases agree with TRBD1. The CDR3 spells CASSVDREERNIQYF. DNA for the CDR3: TGCGCCAGCAGTGTAGACAGGGAAGAGAGAAACATTCAGTACTTC.